The 3 T cell receptor beta chains given below trace back to one sample, sequenced in a study of blood T cell repertoires in COVID-19. The assay was immunoSEQ multiplex PCR, and TCRdb's table has in-frame clones only and misses some. The data contain under 450,000 clones, approximately 86% of them singletons. The sequencing sample was made of peripheral blood. Source of these receptors: a woman aged 60-70 years with COVID-19, enrolled during active disease.

The chain uses TRBV7-2 and TRBJ2-1, with 12 bases matching TRBD1. V shed 2 bases and J 7 bases; nucleotides not matched to a gene: 6. Germline assignment: CDR1 SGHTA and CDR2 FQGNSA. The CDR3 is made up of 16 amino acids. CDR3 coding DNA: TGTGCCAGCAGCTTATCGGGGACAGGGGGCGAAAATGAGCAGTTCTTC. Translation gives CASSLSGTGGENEQFF.

This clone was detected a few times. The V gene is TRBV7-2, the J gene TRBJ2-7; TRBD1 agrees at 9 bases. Germline V gene data show CDR1 as SGHTA and CDR2 as FQGNSA. With 1 base clipped from V and 6 bases from J, the junction kept 4 bases outside the gene matches. This CDR3 spans 14 amino acids. The CDR3 DNA reads TGTGCCAGCAGCTTAGGGACAGGGGCCCGCGAGCAGTACTTC. Translation: CASSLGTGAREQYF.

This chain connects TRBV27 to TRBJ2-3, with D perhaps matching TRBD2 (5 bases). This CDR3 has 18 amino acids. Trimming cost V 3 bases and J 6 bases, with 25 bases left between them. Germline assignment: CDR1 MNHEY and CDR2 SMNVEV (reference sequence). This CDR3 reads CASSLGFRGASGVDTQYF. CDR3 coding DNA: TGTGCCAGCAGTTTGGGGTTCCGGGGAGCCTCCGGAGTGGATACGCAGTATTTT.